This T cell receptor beta chain was sequenced during a study of OX40 agonist ivuxolimab in advanced cancers. Looking at the study overall: People in dose escalation had one of these cancers: hepatocellular carcinoma, melanoma, renal cell or head and neck cancer.

Some clones are missing from TCRdb's copy, which holds only in-frame ones; the method was immunoSEQ multiplex PCR. The table lists about 76,000 clones, about 85% of them singletons. Autoimmune disease history or systemic immunosuppression led to patients being barred. CDR3 length: 12 residues. Germline CDR1 is GTSNPN and CDR2 is SVGIG (reference sequence). The V gene lost 1 base and the J gene lost 7 bases, with 10 bases spanning the gap. Sequenced material: CD4+ or CD8+ T cells sorted from blood, taken in a trial of the OX40 agonist ivuxolimab. This receptor was taken from an adult with an advanced solid tumor such as melanoma, head and neck, liver or kidney cancer. The V gene is TRBV30, the J gene TRBJ1-2, with D tentatively TRBD1 (5 bases). The CDR3 is CAWSAGGRGYTF. CDR3 sequence (DNA): TGTGCCTGGAGTGCGGGGGGTCGTGGCTACACCTTC.